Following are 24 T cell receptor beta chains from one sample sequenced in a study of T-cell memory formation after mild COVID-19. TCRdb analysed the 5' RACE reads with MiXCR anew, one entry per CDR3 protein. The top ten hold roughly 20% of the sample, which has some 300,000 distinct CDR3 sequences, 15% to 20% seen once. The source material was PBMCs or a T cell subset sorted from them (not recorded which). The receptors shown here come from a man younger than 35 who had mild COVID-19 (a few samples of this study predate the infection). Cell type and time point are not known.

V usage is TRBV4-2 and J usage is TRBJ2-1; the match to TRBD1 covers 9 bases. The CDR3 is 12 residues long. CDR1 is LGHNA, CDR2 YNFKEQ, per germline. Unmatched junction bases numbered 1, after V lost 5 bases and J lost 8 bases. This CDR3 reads CASSRTGDEQFF. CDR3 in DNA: TGTGCCAGCAGCAGGACAGGGGATGAGCAGTTCTTC.

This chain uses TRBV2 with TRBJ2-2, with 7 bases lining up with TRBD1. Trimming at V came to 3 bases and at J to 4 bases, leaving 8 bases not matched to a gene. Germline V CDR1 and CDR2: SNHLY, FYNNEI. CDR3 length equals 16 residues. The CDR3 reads CASSDATGPGTGELFF. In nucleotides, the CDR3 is TGTGCCAGCAGTGATGCGACAGGGCCAGGCACCGGGGAGCTGTTTTTT.

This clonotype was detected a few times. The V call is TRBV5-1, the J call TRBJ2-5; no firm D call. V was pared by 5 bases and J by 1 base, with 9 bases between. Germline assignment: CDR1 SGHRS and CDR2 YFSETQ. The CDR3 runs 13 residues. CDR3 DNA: TGCGCCAGCAGTTCCTTCCTCCAAGAGACCCAGTACTTC. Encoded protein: CASSSFLQETQYF.

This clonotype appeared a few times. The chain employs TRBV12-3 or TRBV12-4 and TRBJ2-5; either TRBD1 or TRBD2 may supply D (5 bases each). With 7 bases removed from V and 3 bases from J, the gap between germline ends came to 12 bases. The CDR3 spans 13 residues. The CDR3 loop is CASTDYRKETQYF. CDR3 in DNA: TGTGCCAGCACTGACTACAGGAAAGAGACCCAGTACTTC.

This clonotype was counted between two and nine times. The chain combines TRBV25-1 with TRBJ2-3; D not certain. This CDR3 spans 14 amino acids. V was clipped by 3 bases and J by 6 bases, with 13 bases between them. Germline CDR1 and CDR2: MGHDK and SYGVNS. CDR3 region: CASSETDFRDTQYF. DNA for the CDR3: TGTGCCAGCAGTGAGACCGACTTTCGGGATACGCAGTATTTT. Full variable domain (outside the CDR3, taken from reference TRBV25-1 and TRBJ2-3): EADIYQTPRYLVIGTGKKITLECSQTMGHDKMYWYQQDPGMELHLIHYSYGVNSTEKGDLSSESTVSRIRTEHFPLTLESARPSHTSQYLCASSETDFRDTQYFGPGTRLTVL.

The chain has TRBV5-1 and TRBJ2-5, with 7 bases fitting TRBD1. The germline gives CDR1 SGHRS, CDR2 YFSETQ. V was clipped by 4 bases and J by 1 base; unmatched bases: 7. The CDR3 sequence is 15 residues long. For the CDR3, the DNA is TGCGCCAGCAGCCCGGGGACAGCTCTCCAAGAGACCCAGTACTTC. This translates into CASSPGTALQETQYF.

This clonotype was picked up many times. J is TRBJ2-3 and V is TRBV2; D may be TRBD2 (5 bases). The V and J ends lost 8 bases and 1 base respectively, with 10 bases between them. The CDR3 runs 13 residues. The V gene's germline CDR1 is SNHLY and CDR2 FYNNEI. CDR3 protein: CASSYSGTDTQYF. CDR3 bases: TGTGCCAGCTCATATAGCGGCACAGATACGCAGTATTTT. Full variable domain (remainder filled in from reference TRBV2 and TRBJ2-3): EPEVTQTPSHQVTQMGQEVILRCVPISNHLYFYWYRQILGQKVEFLVSFYNNEISEKSEIFDDQFSVERPDGSNFTLKIRSTKLEDSAMYFCASSYSGTDTQYFGPGTRLTVL.

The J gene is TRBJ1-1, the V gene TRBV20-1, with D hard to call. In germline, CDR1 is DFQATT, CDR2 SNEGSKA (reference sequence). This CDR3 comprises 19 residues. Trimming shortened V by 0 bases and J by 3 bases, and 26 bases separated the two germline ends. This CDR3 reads CSARDLYSLLEGKDTEAFF. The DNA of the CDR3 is TGCAGTGCTAGAGATCTATATAGCTTACTGGAGGGCAAGGACACTGAAGCTTTCTTT.

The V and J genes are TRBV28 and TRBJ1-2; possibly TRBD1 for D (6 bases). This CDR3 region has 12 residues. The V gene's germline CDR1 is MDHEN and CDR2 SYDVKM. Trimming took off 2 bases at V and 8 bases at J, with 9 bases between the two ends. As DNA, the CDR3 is TGTGCCAGCAGTTTAGGGGGCCGGGGCTACACCTTC. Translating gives CASSLGGRGYTF.

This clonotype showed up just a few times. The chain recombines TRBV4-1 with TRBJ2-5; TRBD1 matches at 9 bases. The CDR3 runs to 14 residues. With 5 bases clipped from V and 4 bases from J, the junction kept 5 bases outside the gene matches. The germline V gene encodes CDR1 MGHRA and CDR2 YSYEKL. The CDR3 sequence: CASSEGQGIETQYF. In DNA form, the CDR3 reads TGCGCCAGCAGCGAGGGACAGGGAATAGAGACCCAGTACTTC.

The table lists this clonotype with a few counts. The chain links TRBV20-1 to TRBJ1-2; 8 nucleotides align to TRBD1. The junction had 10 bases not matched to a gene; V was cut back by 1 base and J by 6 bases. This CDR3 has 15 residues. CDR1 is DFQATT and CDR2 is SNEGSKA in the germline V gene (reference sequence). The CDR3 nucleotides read TGCAGTGCTAGAGTAACAGGGGGTATTAAGGATGGCTACACCTTC. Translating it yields CSARVTGGIKDGYTF.

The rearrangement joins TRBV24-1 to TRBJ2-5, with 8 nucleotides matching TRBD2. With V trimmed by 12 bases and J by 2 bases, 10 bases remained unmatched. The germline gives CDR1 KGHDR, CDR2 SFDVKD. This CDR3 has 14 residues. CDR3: CASRGGPLQETQYF. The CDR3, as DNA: TGTGCCTCGCGCGGGGGGCCGCTTCAAGAGACCCAGTACTTC.

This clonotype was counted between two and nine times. The CDR3 DNA is TGTGCCAGCAGCTCTGTTTACAGGGACACTGAAGCTTTCTTT. Translated, it gives CASSSVYRDTEAFF. The chain carries TRBV7-2 and TRBJ1-1; tentative D call: TRBD1 (6 bases). This CDR3 has 14 residues. V was trimmed by 4 bases and J by 3 bases, leaving 12 bases between them. CDR1 SGHTA and CDR2 FQGNSA come from the germline V gene. Full variable domain (outside the CDR3, taken from reference TRBV7-2 and TRBJ1-1): GAGVSQSPSNKVTEKGKDVELRCDPISGHTALYWYRQSLGQGLEFLIYFQGNSAPDKSGLPSDRFSAERTGGSVSTLTIQRTQQEDSAVYLCASSSVYRDTEAFFGQGTRLTVV.

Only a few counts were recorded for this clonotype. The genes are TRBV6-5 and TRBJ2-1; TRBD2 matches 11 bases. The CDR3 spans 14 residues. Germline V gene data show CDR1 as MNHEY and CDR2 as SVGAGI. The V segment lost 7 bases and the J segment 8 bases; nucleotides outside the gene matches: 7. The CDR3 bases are TGTGCCAGCACAAATAGCGGGGGGGCCTATGAGCAGTTCTTC. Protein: CASTNSGGAYEQFF.

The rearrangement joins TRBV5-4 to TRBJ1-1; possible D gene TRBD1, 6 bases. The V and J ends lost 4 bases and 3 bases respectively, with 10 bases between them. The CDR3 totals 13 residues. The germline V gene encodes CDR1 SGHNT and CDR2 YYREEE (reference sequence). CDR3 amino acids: CASSDDRHTEAFF. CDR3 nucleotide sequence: TGTGCCAGCAGCGATGACAGGCACACTGAAGCTTTCTTT. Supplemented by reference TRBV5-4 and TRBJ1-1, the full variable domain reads ETGVTQSPTHLIKTRGQQVTLRCSSQSGHNTVSWYQQALGQGPQFIFQYYREEENGRGNFPPRFSGLQFPNYSSELNVNALELDDSALYLCASSDDRHTEAFFGQGTRLTVV.

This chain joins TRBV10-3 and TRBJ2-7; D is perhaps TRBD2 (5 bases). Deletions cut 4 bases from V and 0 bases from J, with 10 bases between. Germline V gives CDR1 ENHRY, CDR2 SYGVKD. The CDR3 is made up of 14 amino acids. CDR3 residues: CAISVQGSSYEQYF. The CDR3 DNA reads TGTGCCATCAGTGTTCAAGGGAGCTCCTACGAGCAGTACTTC.

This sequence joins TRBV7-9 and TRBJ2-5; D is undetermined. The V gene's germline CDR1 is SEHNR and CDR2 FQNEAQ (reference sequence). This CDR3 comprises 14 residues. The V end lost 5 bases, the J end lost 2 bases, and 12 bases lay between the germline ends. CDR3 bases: TGTGCCAGCAGCCAAGTAGACATTCAAGAGACCCAGTACTTC. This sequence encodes CASSQVDIQETQYF.

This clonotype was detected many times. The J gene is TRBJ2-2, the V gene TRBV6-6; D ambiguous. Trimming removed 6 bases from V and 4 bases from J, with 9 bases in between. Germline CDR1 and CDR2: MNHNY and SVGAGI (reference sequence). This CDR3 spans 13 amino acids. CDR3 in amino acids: CASSPWPTGELFF. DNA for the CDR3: TGTGCCAGCAGCCCGTGGCCCACCGGGGAGCTGTTTTTT.

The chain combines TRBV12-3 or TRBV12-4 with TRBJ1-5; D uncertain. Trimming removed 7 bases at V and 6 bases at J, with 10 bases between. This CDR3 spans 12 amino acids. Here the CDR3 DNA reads TGTGCCAGCACCTCTCTGGGTCAGCCCCAGCATTTT. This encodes CASTSLGQPQHF.

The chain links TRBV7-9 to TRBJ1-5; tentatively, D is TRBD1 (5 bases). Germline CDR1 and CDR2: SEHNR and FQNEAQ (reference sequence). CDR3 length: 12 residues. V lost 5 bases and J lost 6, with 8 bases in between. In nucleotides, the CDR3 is TGTGCCAGCAGCCAGGGTTTTCAGCCCCAGCATTTT. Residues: CASSQGFQPQHF.

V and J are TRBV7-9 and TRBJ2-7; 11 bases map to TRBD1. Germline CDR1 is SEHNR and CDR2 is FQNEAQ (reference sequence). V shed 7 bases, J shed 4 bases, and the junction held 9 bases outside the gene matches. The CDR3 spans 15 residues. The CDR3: CASTQTGQGAYEQYF. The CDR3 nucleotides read TGTGCCAGCACCCAAACCGGACAGGGGGCATACGAGCAGTACTTC.

The CDR3 sequence is CASSPPRGGHTGELFF. Written as DNA, the CDR3 is TGTGCCAGCAGCCCACCGCGGGGGGGCCACACCGGGGAGCTGTTTTTT. The chain employs TRBV7-2 and TRBJ2-2, with 9 positions matching TRBD2. Trimming cost V 5 bases and J 3 bases; bases outside gene matches: 7. This CDR3 is 16 amino acids long. The germline V gene has CDR1 SGHTA and CDR2 FQGNSA.

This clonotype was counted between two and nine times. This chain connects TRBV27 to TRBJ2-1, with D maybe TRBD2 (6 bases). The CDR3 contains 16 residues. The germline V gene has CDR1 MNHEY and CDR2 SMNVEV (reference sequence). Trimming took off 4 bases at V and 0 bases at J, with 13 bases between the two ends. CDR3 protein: CASSSLTRGSYNEQFF. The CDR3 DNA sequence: TGTGCCAGCAGTTCTCTGACTAGGGGCTCCTACAATGAGCAGTTCTTC.

CDR3 sequence (DNA): TGCAGTGCTAGAACCCGGACTGGAGAGGGCTACACCTTC. Translating it yields CSARTRTGEGYTF. This sequence joins TRBV20-1 and TRBJ1-2; D is unclear. V lost 2 bases and J lost 8, with 15 bases in between. Germline V gene sequence: CDR1 DFQATT, CDR2 SNEGSKA (reference sequence). This CDR3 has 13 amino acids.